One and the same sample provided the 9 T cell receptor beta chains below, sequenced in a study of Ad26.COV2.S vaccination and SARS-CoV-2 variants. Treatment defined: around 19 received Ad26.COV2.S at low or high dose, single or two shots; about 5 received placebo; per-sample allocation not given. The study sampled participants on day 63 after the first vaccine or placebo injection. TCRdb's copy holds only in-frame clones and misses some; the assay was immunoSEQ multiplex PCR. The sample consists of about 350,000 clones, about 87% of them appearing once. The sequencing used peripheral blood, collected in a trial of Ad26.COV2.S vaccine versus placebo. The receptors come from a person between 18 and 65 years old who received the Ad26.COV2.S COVID-19 vaccine or a placebo.

This chain connects TRBV7-8 to TRBJ2-5; 12 nucleotides line up with TRBD2. In germline, CDR1 is SGHVS, CDR2 FQNEAQ. There are 14 residues in the CDR3. V dropped 8 bases and J dropped 4; count of bases not matched to a gene: 5. The CDR3: CASDPLAGGETQYF. In DNA, the CDR3 is TGTGCCAGCGACCCACTAGCGGGGGGAGAGACCCAGTACTTC. The whole variable domain, filled in from reference TRBV7-8 and TRBJ2-5, reads GAGVSQSPRYKVAKRGQDVALRCDPISGHVSLFWYQQALGQGPEFLTYFQNEAQLDKSGLPSDRFFAERPEGSVSTLKIQRTQQEDSAVYLCASDPLAGGETQYFGPGTRLLVL.

In its sample, this clone was seen once. The genes are TRBV12-3 or TRBV12-4 and TRBJ1-5; D gene ambiguous. This CDR3 spans 13 amino acids. With 7 bases removed from V and 0 bases from J, the gap between germline ends came to 7 bases. In DNA, the CDR3 is TGTGCCAGCACCCGGAATAGCAATCAGCCCCAGCATTTT. Protein: CASTRNSNQPQHF.

The chain recombines TRBV28 with TRBJ1-1; maybe TRBD1 (5 bases). CDR1 MDHEN and CDR2 SYDVKM come from the germline V gene. The germline V and J ends were trimmed by 2 bases and 0 bases, with 7 bases remaining between them. The CDR3 runs 14 residues. CDR3 bases: TGTGCCAGCAGTTTACCAGGGATGAACACTGAAGCTTTCTTT. Protein product: CASSLPGMNTEAFF.

The chain employs TRBV9 and TRBJ2-2, with 8 nucleotides matching TRBD2. CDR1 SGDLS and CDR2 YYNGEE come from the germline V gene. V lost 4 bases and J lost 6; bases outside the gene matches: 8. CDR3 length equals 15 residues. The CDR3 region is CASSRRIGGAGELFF. DNA of the CDR3: TGTGCCAGCAGCCGACGGATCGGGGGGGCCGGGGAGCTGTTTTTT.

This sequence joins TRBV19 and TRBJ2-2; D not certain. The CDR3 spans 13 residues. V lost 7 bases to trimming and J lost 5 bases, with 11 bases between them. CDR1 is LNHDA, CDR2 SQIVND, per germline (reference sequence). The CDR3: CASIRGATGELFF. The CDR3 DNA follows: TGTGCCAGTATCCGAGGCGCTACCGGGGAGCTGTTTTTT.

The CDR3 sequence is CASRGHCNQPQHF. The CDR3, as DNA: TGTGCCAGCAGGGGACACTGCAATCAGCCCCAGCATTTT. The V gene is TRBV21-1, the J gene TRBJ1-5; TRBD1, the D gene given by the table, was not confirmed from the DNA. TRBV21-1 constitutes a pseudogene. This CDR3 has 13 residues.

The V gene is TRBV14, the J gene TRBJ2-2, with a tentative D call TRBD1 (6 bases). The CDR3 has 14 amino acids. V was clipped by 5 bases and J by 3 bases, with 10 bases between them. Germline lookup yields CDR1 SGHDN and CDR2 FVKESK. The CDR3 nucleotides are TGTGCCAGCAGCAGGGGGACCGACACCGGGGAGCTGTTTTTT. Its translation: CASSRGTDTGELFF.

The chain joins TRBV6-6 to TRBJ1-3; 7 bases agree with TRBD1. Germline V gives CDR1 MNHNY, CDR2 SVGAGI (reference sequence). The V and J ends lost 5 bases and 0 bases, in that order; junction bases with no gene match: 10. The CDR3 runs to 17 residues. The CDR3 here is CASSLTDRTSSGNTIYF. The CDR3 region has the DNA TGTGCCAGCAGTCTGACGGACAGGACTTCCTCTGGAAACACCATATATTTT.

This clone occurred a few times. CDR3 in amino acids: CASSKWGQGSSYEQYF. The CDR3 DNA reads as TGTGCCAGCAGTAAATGGGGGCAGGGGAGTTCCTACGAGCAGTACTTC. This rearrangement joins TRBV6-2 or TRBV6-3 to TRBJ2-7; tentative D call: TRBD1 (6 bases). V was cut by 5 bases and J by 1 base, with 18 bases left in between. Germline V CDR1 and CDR2: MNHEY, SVGEGT. The length of the CDR3 is 16 residues.